A single sample is the source of the 14 T cell receptor beta chains below, sequenced in a study of blood T cell repertoires in COVID-19 (dated by TCRdb to about 2020). Receptor amplification or capture employed the immunoSEQ multiplex PCR assay. TCRdb obtained this table from immuneACCESS and retained in-frame rearrangements with V and J assigned. These tables miss some clones; where compared with another copy, unresolved V genes account for less than half of the shortfall, and the remainder is unexplained. This sample has some 240,000 clones in its table, and around 90% of those were observed once. The ten largest account for 7.2% of the sample. The sequencing sample was made of peripheral blood. These receptors originate from a man in his sixties who had recovered from COVID-19.

V and J are TRBV7-8 and TRBJ2-3, with D tentatively TRBD1 (5 bases). CDR1 is SGHVS and CDR2 is FQNEAQ in the germline V gene. Between the trimmed V and J ends, which lost 1 base and 2 bases, there was a span of 25 bases. The CDR3 extends over 20 amino acids. CDR3 DNA sequence: TGTGCCAGCAGCTTAGTGTCCCGTCCAGGGCCCACAATTCACACAGATACGCAGTATTTT. It translates to CASSLVSRPGPTIHTDTQYF.

The genes are TRBV27 and TRBJ2-3; TRBD2 matches 9 bases. CDR3 length: 14 amino acids. V lost 2 bases to trimming and J lost 3 bases; unmatched junction nucleotides: 0. Germline values: CDR1 MNHEY, CDR2 SMNVEV (reference sequence). The CDR3 protein is CASSLAGGTDTQYF. In nucleotides, the CDR3 is TGTGCCAGCAGTTTAGCGGGGGGGACAGATACGCAGTATTTT.

The chain joins TRBV12-3 or TRBV12-4 to TRBJ1-1; D possibly corresponds to TRBD1 (6 bases). Trimming shortened V by 5 bases and J by 3 bases, and 10 bases separated the two germline ends. The CDR3 runs to 13 residues. In nucleotides, the CDR3 is TGTGCCAGCAGTCCCAGGGGCGACACTGAAGCTTTCTTT. Translated, it gives CASSPRGDTEAFF.

This clone was counted a few times. CDR3 sequence (DNA): TGTGCCAGCAGTGGCACTAGCGGGGGGGGCTACGAGCAGTACTTC. It specifies CASSGTSGGGYEQYF. The chain is built from TRBV7-8 and TRBJ2-7, with 13 bases matching TRBD2. The CDR3 loop spans 15 amino acids. V shed 6 bases and J 3 bases; nucleotides not matched to a gene: 5. Germline CDR1 is SGHVS and CDR2 is FQNEAQ.

In nucleotides, the CDR3 is TGTGCCAGCAGCAAAGGACAGGGTATGTACGAGCAGTACGTC. Its protein is CASSKGQGMYEQYV. V and J are TRBV21-1 and TRBJ2-7; the table's TRBD1 call for D was not verified on the DNA. TRBV21-1 counts as a pseudogene. This CDR3 spans 14 amino acids.

The chain is built from TRBV11-2 and TRBJ2-1; 9 bases agree with TRBD2. This CDR3 has 14 residues. The germline V gene has CDR1 SGHAT and CDR2 FQNNGV. J lost 10 bases, V lost 1 base, and 5 bases had no gene match. The DNA for the CDR3 is TGTGCCAGCAGCTTAGCCGTTCTAGCGGGGGAGCAGTTCTTC. Translated, it gives CASSLAVLAGEQFF.

The chain recombines TRBV19 with TRBJ1-5, with TRBD1 matching over 8 bases. V gave up 4 bases and J gave up 3 bases; unmatched junction bases: 5. This CDR3 has 15 amino acids. The germline V gene has CDR1 LNHDA and CDR2 SQIVND (reference sequence). The DNA for the CDR3 is TGTGCCAGTAGTACCACAGGGGGACCCAATCAGCCCCAGCATTTT. It encodes CASSTTGGPNQPQHF.

This clone was detected only once. V and J are TRBV7-9 and TRBJ2-2; D unresolved. Trimming left V 5 bases short and J 3 bases short, with 4 bases between. The germline V gene has CDR1 SEHNR and CDR2 FQNEAQ (reference sequence). This CDR3 is 12 amino acids long. The CDR3 is CASSLHTGELFF. CDR3 in DNA: TGTGCCAGCAGCCTTCACACCGGGGAGCTGTTTTTT.

This rearrangement joins TRBV4-1 to TRBJ2-1; 10 nucleotides match TRBD1. V shed 3 bases and J 0 bases; nucleotides not matched to a gene: 5. The CDR3 covers 17 residues. CDR1 and CDR2 from the germline V gene are MGHRA and YSYEKL. The CDR3 region has the DNA TGCGCCAGCAGCCACCCGACAGGGGGCAGCTCCTACAATGAGCAGTTCTTC. This sequence encodes CASSHPTGGSSYNEQFF.

The gene calls are TRBV7-9 and TRBJ1-1; 8 positions match TRBD1. V was clipped by 5 bases and J by 10 bases; unmatched bases: 12. This CDR3 has 14 amino acids. Germline values: CDR1 SEHNR, CDR2 FQNEAQ (reference sequence). CDR3 bases: TGTGCCAGCAGCCCTCGGGACAGGAGCCTCTTAGCTTTCTTT. This sequence encodes CASSPRDRSLLAFF.

The V gene is TRBV12-3 or TRBV12-4, the J gene TRBJ2-1; 12 positions match TRBD2. The CDR3 is 13 residues long. J was trimmed by 8 bases and V by 5 bases; bases with no gene match: 1. The CDR3 DNA is TGTGCCAGCAGTCGGACTAGCGGGGATGAGCAGTTCTTC. Its protein product is CASSRTSGDEQFF.

V usage is TRBV24-1 and J usage is TRBJ2-2; the match to TRBD1 covers 7 bases. The germline V gene encodes CDR1 KGHDR and CDR2 SFDVKD. This CDR3 contains 15 residues. The ends lost 3 bases at V and 2 bases at J; junction bases unmatched: 2. CDR3 nucleotide sequence: TGTGCCACCAGTGATACAGGGGTTAACACCGGGGAGCTGTTTTTT. Translating gives CATSDTGVNTGELFF.

The CDR3 nucleotides read TGTGCCAGCAGCGTAGGGGCGAAAGGCTACACCTTC. Its translation: CASSVGAKGYTF. V and J are TRBV9 and TRBJ1-2; unclear D gene. This CDR3 has 12 amino acids. Germline CDR1 and CDR2: SGDLS and YYNGEE. V was pared by 0 bases and J by 8 bases, with 8 bases between.

The chain uses TRBV2 and TRBJ2-3; 11 bases match TRBD2. The trim removed 5 bases at V and 8 bases at J, leaving 9 bases unmatched. The germline V gene encodes CDR1 SNHLY and CDR2 FYNNEI. This CDR3 spans 15 amino acids. CDR3 protein: CASSKTSGASSTQYF. CDR3 DNA sequence: TGTGCCAGCAGTAAGACTAGCGGGGCCTCATCTACGCAGTATTTT.